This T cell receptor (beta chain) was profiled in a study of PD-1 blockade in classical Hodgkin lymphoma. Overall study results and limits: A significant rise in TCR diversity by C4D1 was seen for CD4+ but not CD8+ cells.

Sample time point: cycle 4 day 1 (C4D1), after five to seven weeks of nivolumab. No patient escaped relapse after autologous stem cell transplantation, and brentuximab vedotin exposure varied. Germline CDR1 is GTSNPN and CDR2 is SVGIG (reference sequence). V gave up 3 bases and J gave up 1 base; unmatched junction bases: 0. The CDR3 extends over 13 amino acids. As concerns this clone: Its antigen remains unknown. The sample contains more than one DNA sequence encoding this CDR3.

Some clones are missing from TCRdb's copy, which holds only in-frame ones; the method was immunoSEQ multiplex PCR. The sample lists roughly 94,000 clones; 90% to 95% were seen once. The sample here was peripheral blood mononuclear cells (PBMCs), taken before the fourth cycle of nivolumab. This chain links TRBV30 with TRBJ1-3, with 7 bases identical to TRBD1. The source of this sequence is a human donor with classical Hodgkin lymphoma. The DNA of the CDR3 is TGTGCCTGGAGCAGGGGGTCTGGAAACACCATATATTTT. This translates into CAWSRGSGNTIYF.